This T cell receptor (beta chain) was identified during a study of blood T cells in healthy people across ages. Study-wide points: Naive CD4+ cell counts and diversity both ran higher in long-lived than in aged donors. A strong correlation was seen between TCR beta diversity and naive T cell percentage.

Concerning this clonotype itself: The antigen is unknown.

It was with a sample-barcoded 5' primer and a J-beta primer mix that a second PCR of roughly 7 to 12 cycles was run. Via MiXCR, TCRdb re-called the 5' RACE reads, giving one row per CDR3 protein. The repertoire holds roughly 1.4 million distinct CDR3 sequences, with roughly 64% as singletons. CDR3 size: 13 residues. J lost 5 bases, V lost 6 bases, and 4 bases had no gene match. Germline V gene data show CDR1 as MGHRA and CDR2 as YSYEKL. The sample providers were healthy Caucasian people from Russia, aged about 6 to 95. The rearrangement links TRBV4-1 to TRBJ2-5; 9 bases are shared with TRBD1. This receptor was taken from a man aged 18 to 30 in good health. The sample was blood. The chain's CDR3 is CASREQGAETQYF. The DNA for the CDR3 is TGCGCCAGCAGGGAACAGGGGGCCGAGACCCAGTACTTC.